Following are 22 T cell receptor beta chains from one sample sequenced in a study of shared clonotypes between healthy human individuals. The assay was immunoSEQ multiplex PCR, and TCRdb's table has in-frame clones only and misses some. The table has about 2.5 million clones, 85% to 95% seen once; the top ten hold about 0.41%. Sequencing was performed on naive CD4+ T cells from PBMCs. As to subset: CD45RA+ positively selected. These receptor sequences come from a young man in good health. Some clones in this sample may be carry-over from other donors' samples.

The rearrangement joins TRBV5-1 to TRBJ2-1; D gene unclear. The CDR3 extends over 12 amino acids. Germline V gene lookup returns CDR1 SGHRS and CDR2 YFSETQ. The V gene lost 4 bases and the J gene lost 7 bases, with 9 bases spanning the gap. CDR3: CASSPERNEQFF. CDR3 in DNA: TGCGCCAGCAGCCCTGAAAGAAATGAGCAGTTCTTC.

The rearrangement links TRBV29-1 to TRBJ2-3; D not certain. Trimming stripped 2 bases from V and 3 bases from J, with 6 bases between. From germline, CDR1 is SQVTM and CDR2 ANQGSEA. This CDR3 region has 12 residues. CDR3 region: CSVEFSTDTQYF. Here the CDR3 DNA reads TGCAGCGTTGAATTCAGTACAGATACGCAGTATTTT.

The J gene is TRBJ1-5, the V gene TRBV4-1; TRBD1 aligns across 9 bases. V dropped 1 base and J dropped 3; count of bases not matched to a gene: 7. CDR1 is MGHRA, CDR2 YSYEKL, per germline. The CDR3 length is 17 residues. The CDR3 sequence: CASSQGPGQGDNQPQHF. Here the CDR3 DNA reads TGCGCCAGCAGCCAAGGACCGGGACAGGGAGACAATCAGCCCCAGCATTTT.

On this clone itself: The same CDR3 arises from other DNA sequences in this sample as well. The rearrangement links TRBV28 to TRBJ1-1, with TRBD1 matching over 7 bases. The CDR3 runs to 13 residues. With V trimmed by 6 bases and J by 0 bases, 1 base remained unmatched. Germline CDR1 is MDHEN and CDR2 is SYDVKM. The CDR3 spells CASRGTVNTEAFF. The CDR3 coding sequence is TGTGCCAGCAGGGGGACAGTGAACACTGAAGCTTTCTTT. The full variable domain, in which reference TRBV28 and TRBJ1-1 provide the parts outside the CDR3, is DVKVTQSSRYLVKRTGEKVFLECVQDMDHENMFWYRQDPGLGLRLIYFSYDVKMKEKGDIPEGYSVSREKKERFSLILESASTNQTSMYLCASRGTVNTEAFFGQGTRLTVV.

The V call is TRBV7-9, the J call TRBJ1-4; unclear D gene. Trimming removed 5 bases at V and 7 bases at J, with 17 bases between. This CDR3 region has 15 residues. The germline gives CDR1 SEHNR, CDR2 FQNEAQ (reference sequence). The DNA for the CDR3 is TGTGCCAGCAGCACTGGGATTCAACGGGGTGAAAAACTGTTTTTT. Amino acid sequence: CASSTGIQRGEKLFF.

J is TRBJ2-7 and V is TRBV5-1; TRBD1 agrees at 9 bases. The CDR3 totals 15 residues. V shed 4 bases and J 2 bases; nucleotides not matched to a gene: 7. The V gene's germline CDR1 is SGHRS and CDR2 YFSETQ. This chain's CDR3 is CASSTWTGVPYEQYF. Here the CDR3 DNA reads TGCGCCAGCAGCACATGGACAGGGGTCCCCTACGAGCAGTACTTC. Variable domain in full (rest from reference TRBV5-1 and TRBJ2-7): KAGVTQTPRYLIKTRGQQVTLSCSPISGHRSVSWYQQTPGQGLQFLFEYFSETQRNKGNFPGRFSGRQFSNSRSEMNVSTLELGDSALYLCASSTWTGVPYEQYFGPGTRLTVT.

The chain carries TRBV28 and TRBJ2-3; D is unresolved. V was clipped by 2 bases and J by 2 bases, with 11 bases between them. The CDR3 is 15 amino acids. Germline CDR1 MDHEN, CDR2 SYDVKM. The CDR3 sequence is CASSLEGFYTDTQYF. The CDR3 nucleotides are TGTGCCAGCAGTTTAGAAGGGTTTTACACAGATACGCAGTATTTT.

The rearrangement uses TRBV27 and TRBJ1-2; 9 bases fit TRBD1. CDR3 length: 16 amino acids. The V gene end was trimmed by 3 bases and the J gene end by 4 bases; junction bases not matched to a gene: 9. Germline-derived CDR1 and CDR2 are MNHEY and SMNVEV (reference sequence). The CDR3 region is CASSFIGTGLIYGYTF. CDR3 bases: TGTGCCAGCAGTTTTATCGGGACAGGGCTTATCTATGGCTACACCTTC.

V gene TRBV28 combines with J gene TRBJ1-1, with 7 bases identical to TRBD1. The CDR3 is 13 amino acids. J was trimmed by 7 bases and V by 5 bases; bases with no gene match: 7. Germline CDR1 and CDR2: MDHEN and SYDVKM. CDR3 in amino acids: CASSKQGFGEAFF. DNA of the CDR3: TGTGCCAGCAGTAAACAGGGGTTCGGTGAAGCTTTCTTT. Combining the CDR3 with reference TRBV28 and TRBJ1-1 gives the whole variable domain DVKVTQSSRYLVKRTGEKVFLECVQDMDHENMFWYRQDPGLGLRLIYFSYDVKMKEKGDIPEGYSVSREKKERFSLILESASTNQTSMYLCASSKQGFGEAFFGQGTRLTVV.

The chain combines TRBV4-1 with TRBJ2-2; 8 nucleotides agree with TRBD2. The CDR3 covers 16 residues. Germline V gene data show CDR1 as MGHRA and CDR2 as YSYEKL. The ends lost 0 bases at V and 6 bases at J; junction bases unmatched: 6. CDR3 amino acids: CASSQDSSGRPGELFF. The CDR3 region has the DNA TGCGCCAGCAGCCAAGATAGCAGCGGGAGACCCGGGGAGCTGTTTTTT.

This clone was counted once. The gene calls are TRBV5-1 and TRBJ2-5; D may match TRBD1 or TRBD2 (7 bases each). This CDR3 has 13 residues. Per the germline V gene, CDR1 is SGHRS and CDR2 is YFSETQ. Between the trimmed V and J ends, which lost 8 bases and 3 bases, there was a span of 14 bases. The CDR3 coding sequence is TGCGCCAGTAGGACAGGACTAGAAGAGACCCAGTACTTC. Translating it yields CASRTGLEETQYF.

The rearrangement joins TRBV30 to TRBJ1-3; TRBD1 is a possible D gene (5 bases). Germline V gene data show CDR1 as GTSNPN and CDR2 as SVGIG (reference sequence). The CDR3 extends over 15 amino acids. With 8 bases removed from V and 2 bases from J, the gap between germline ends came to 19 bases. The DNA for the CDR3 is TGTGCCCGAGACCGGGACGGCGCGACTGGAAACACCATATATTTT. It translates to CARDRDGATGNTIYF.

J is TRBJ2-7 and V is TRBV5-1, with 8 bases matching TRBD1. Germline V gives CDR1 SGHRS, CDR2 YFSETQ. The CDR3 contains 14 residues. Losses at the gene ends were 4 bases for V and 0 bases for J; bases not matched to a gene: 3. The CDR3 spells CASSTTGASYEQYF. The CDR3 coding sequence is TGCGCCAGCAGCACGACAGGGGCCTCCTACGAGCAGTACTTC.

V is TRBV6-5 and J is TRBJ1-3, with D uncertain. V lost 7 bases and J 6 bases, leaving 13 bases between the germline ends. The CDR3 extends over 13 amino acids. Germline V gene lookup returns CDR1 MNHEY and CDR2 SVGAGI. The CDR3 coding sequence is TGTGCCAGCACTCAGGAGGTGACAAACACCATATATTTT. This encodes CASTQEVTNTIYF.

The V call is TRBV7-2, the J call TRBJ2-3; 16 bases are a match to TRBD2. The CDR3 has 17 residues. J lost 4 bases, V lost 0 bases, and 1 base had no gene match. CDR1 SGHTA and CDR2 FQGNSA come from the germline V gene. CDR3 bases: TGTGCCAGCAGCTTAGCGGGACTAGCGGGAGGGCCAGATACGCAGTATTTT. The encoded protein is CASSLAGLAGGPDTQYF.

J is TRBJ2-2 and V is TRBV5-1; the D gene is possibly TRBD2 (6 bases). From germline, CDR1 is SGHRS and CDR2 YFSETQ. CDR3 length: 20 amino acids. V lost 1 base, J lost 6 bases, and 28 bases lay in between. CDR3 DNA sequence: TGCGCCAGCAGCTTGAATTGGGGCAGGGACTTTGCCCAACCCGCCGGGGAGCTGTTTTTT. Residues: CASSLNWGRDFAQPAGELFF.

The chain employs TRBV18 and TRBJ2-7, with a tentative D call TRBD1 (6 bases). The CDR3 covers 14 residues. V was clipped by 6 bases and J by 4 bases, with 16 bases between them. The germline V gene has CDR1 KGHSH and CDR2 LQKENI. The CDR3 bases are TGTGCCAGCTCTTCTTCCGGACAGCCTTACGAGCAGTACTTC. Protein product: CASSSSGQPYEQYF.

This sequence joins TRBV4-3 and TRBJ2-2; 12 bases line up with TRBD1. There are 17 residues in the CDR3. Losses at the gene ends were 4 bases for V and 7 bases for J; bases not matched to a gene: 10. The germline gives CDR1 LGHNA, CDR2 YSLEER. The CDR3 bases are TGCGCCAGCAGCCGCCGGGACAGGGGGCGGCGGAACGGGGAGCTGTTTTTT. As protein: CASSRRDRGRRNGELFF.

The chain combines TRBV5-4 with TRBJ1-4, with D perhaps TRBD1 (6 bases). V lost 4 bases, J lost 6 bases, and 13 bases lay in between. Per the germline V gene, CDR1 is SGHNT and CDR2 is YYREEE (reference sequence). The CDR3 has 14 residues. CDR3 sequence (DNA): TGTGCCAGCAGCAACAGGGTGGAATATGAAAAACTGTTTTTT. It translates to CASSNRVEYEKLFF.

The chain combines TRBV10-1 with TRBJ2-2; TRBD1 is a possible D gene (6 bases). This CDR3 is built from 15 residues. V gave up 7 bases and J gave up 0 bases, with 12 bases separating them. Germline loops: CDR1 WNHNN, CDR2 SYGVQD (reference sequence). DNA of the CDR3: TGCGCCAGCACCCAGGACAGTGCGAACACCGGGGAGCTGTTTTTT. Its translation is CASTQDSANTGELFF.

The rearrangement links TRBV19 to TRBJ2-7; TRBD1 agrees at 7 bases. The CDR3 sequence is 15 residues long. V was pared by 5 bases and J by 7 bases, with 14 bases of the junction left unmatched. CDR1 is LNHDA, CDR2 SQIVND, per germline (reference sequence). The chain's CDR3 is CASSSFDREVREQYF. The CDR3 DNA follows: TGTGCCAGTAGTTCTTTCGACAGGGAAGTGAGAGAGCAGTACTTC.

This rearrangement joins TRBV29-1 to TRBJ2-5; D gene uncertain. V lost 2 bases and J lost 5, with 12 bases in between. The CDR3 totals 13 residues. CDR1 and CDR2 from the germline V gene are SQVTM and ANQGSEA. The CDR3 nucleotides read TGCAGCGTTGAATTGCTAGTCGGGGAGACCCAGTACTTC. Translated, it gives CSVELLVGETQYF.